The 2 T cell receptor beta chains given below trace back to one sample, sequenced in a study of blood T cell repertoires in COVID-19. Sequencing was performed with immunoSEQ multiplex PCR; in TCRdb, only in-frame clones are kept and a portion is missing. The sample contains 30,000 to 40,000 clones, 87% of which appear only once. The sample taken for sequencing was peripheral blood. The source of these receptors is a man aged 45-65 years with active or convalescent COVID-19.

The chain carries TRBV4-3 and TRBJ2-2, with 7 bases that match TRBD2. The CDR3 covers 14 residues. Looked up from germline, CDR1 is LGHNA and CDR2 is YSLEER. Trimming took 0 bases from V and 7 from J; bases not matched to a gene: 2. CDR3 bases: TGCGCCAGCAGCCAAGAAGGGGAGGGCGGGGAGCTGTTTTTT. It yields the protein CASSQEGEGGELFF.

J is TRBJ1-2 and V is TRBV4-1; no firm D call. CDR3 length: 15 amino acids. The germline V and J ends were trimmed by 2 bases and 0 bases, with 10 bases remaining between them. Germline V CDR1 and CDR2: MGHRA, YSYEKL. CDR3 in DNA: TGCGCCAGCAGCCAAAGATTGAACACTAACTATGGCTACACCTTC. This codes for CASSQRLNTNYGYTF.